The present T cell receptor (beta chain) was sequenced within a study of shared clonotypes between healthy human individuals. Study-wide background: For every donor, three CD4 naive, three CD4 memory, two CD8 naive and one CD8 memory plates were used.

The CDR3 is made up of 14 amino acids. Trimming left V 1 base short and J 5 bases short, with 11 bases between. The germline gives CDR1 SGHAT, CDR2 FQNNGV. TCRdb's table, derived via immunoSEQ multiplex PCR, lists solely in-frame clones and lacks some. This repertoire shows about 1 million clones, about 75% found once; its top ten account for about 1.5%. On this clone itself: Its antigen remains unidentified.

General observations from the study: Non-shared clonotypes displayed generation probabilities falling below those of clonotypes present in all four donors. Since donors were few, the genetic and exposure-history diversity represented was limited.

Donors comprised only Caucasian adults living in Nashville, Tennessee. The source material was memory CD4+ T cells sorted from blood. Stated subset: CD45RA-negative fraction. The chain combines TRBV11-2 with TRBJ2-5, with D maybe TRBD1 (7 bases). This clonotype originated in a man aged 18 to 29 in good health. Here the CDR3 reads CASSLGQGGETQYF. CDR3 nucleotides: TGTGCCAGCAGCTTAGGACAGGGAGGCGAGACCCAGTACTTC.